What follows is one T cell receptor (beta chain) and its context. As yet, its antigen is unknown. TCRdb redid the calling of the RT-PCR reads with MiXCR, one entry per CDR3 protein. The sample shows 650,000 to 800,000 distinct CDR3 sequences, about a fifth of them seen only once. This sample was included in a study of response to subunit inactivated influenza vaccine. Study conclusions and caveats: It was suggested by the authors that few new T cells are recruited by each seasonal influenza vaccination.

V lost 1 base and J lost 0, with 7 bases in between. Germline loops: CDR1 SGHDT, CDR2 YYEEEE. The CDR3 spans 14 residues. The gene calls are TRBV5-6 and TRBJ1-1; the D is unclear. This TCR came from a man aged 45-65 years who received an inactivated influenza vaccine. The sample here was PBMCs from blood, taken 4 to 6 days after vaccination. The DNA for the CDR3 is TGTGCCAGCAGCTTGCTGGACCTGAACACTGAAGCTTTCTTT. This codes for CASSLLDLNTEAFF.